Below, 26 T cell receptor beta chains from the same sample are listed, as sequenced in a study of PD-L1 blockade in urothelial cancer. Described time point: pretreatment peripheral blood. Some clones are missing from TCRdb's copy, which holds only in-frame ones; the method was immunoSEQ multiplex PCR. Of tens of thousands of clones listed, approximately 80% are singletons. This sample comprised PBMCs, obtained around atezolizumab (anti-PD-L1) treatment. The receptors were gathered from a man in his sixties or seventies with urothelial cancer.

The chain employs TRBV5-4 and TRBJ1-2; perhaps TRBD1 as D (6 bases). The CDR3 runs to 12 residues. The germline V gene has CDR1 SGHNT and CDR2 YYREEE (reference sequence). The ends were cut back, 0 bases at V and 8 bases at J, with 8 bases in the middle. The CDR3 region is CASSLDRDGYTF. The CDR3 nucleotides are TGTGCCAGCAGCTTGGACAGGGACGGCTACACCTTC.

This clone came up a few times. The genes are TRBV10-2 and TRBJ1-5; 7 bases fit TRBD1. This CDR3 region has 15 residues. V shed 8 bases and J 3 bases; nucleotides not matched to a gene: 10. Germline lookup yields CDR1 WSHSY and CDR2 SAAADI. The chain's CDR3 is CASAKGQMINQPQHF. DNA of the CDR3: TGCGCCAGCGCCAAGGGACAGATGATCAATCAGCCCCAGCATTTT.

The chain recombines TRBV5-1 with TRBJ1-2, with TRBD1 matching 7 bases. Germline V lookup: CDR1 SGHRS, CDR2 YFSETQ. The V gene end was trimmed by 4 bases and the J gene end by 7 bases; junction bases not matched to a gene: 13. CDR3 size: 15 residues. CDR3 sequence (DNA): TGCGCCAGCAGCCCTGACAGGGACGGACCCACTGGCTACACCTTC. Amino acid sequence: CASSPDRDGPTGYTF. Full variable domain (missing parts from reference TRBV5-1 and TRBJ1-2): KAGVTQTPRYLIKTRGQQVTLSCSPISGHRSVSWYQQTPGQGLQFLFEYFSETQRNKGNFPGRFSGRQFSNSRSEMNVSTLELGDSALYLCASSPDRDGPTGYTFGSGTRLTVV.

The chain recombines TRBV21-1 with TRBJ1-5. TRBV21-1 is classified as a pseudogene. This CDR3 has 13 residues. The CDR3 here is CASSKCCPGPQHF. The CDR3 region has the DNA TGTGCCAGCAGCAAATGCTGCCCCGGGCCCCAGCATTTT.

This rearrangement joins TRBV7-9 to TRBJ2-5; D gene unclear. Trimming removed 2 bases at V and 5 bases at J, with 9 bases between. The CDR3 runs to 13 residues. Per the germline V gene, CDR1 is SEHNR and CDR2 is FQNEAQ (reference sequence). The CDR3: CASSLSAVETQYF. DNA for the CDR3: TGTGCCAGCAGCTTATCCGCGGTCGAGACCCAGTACTTC.

The chain uses TRBV7-9 and TRBJ2-7; D is undetermined. This CDR3 spans 12 amino acids. Per germline, CDR1 SEHNR and CDR2 FQNEAQ (reference sequence). V lost 6 bases and J 6 bases, leaving 12 bases between the germline ends. The CDR3 DNA follows: TGTGCCAGCAGTCGTCCCCTCGGCGAGCAGTACTTC. Its protein is CASSRPLGEQYF.

This clone was counted a few times. This chain uses TRBV27 with TRBJ1-6; D is possibly TRBD1 (6 bases). The V gene's germline CDR1 is MNHEY and CDR2 SMNVEV (reference sequence). Trimming removed 0 bases at V and 7 bases at J, with 7 bases between. The CDR3 is 14 amino acids. In DNA form, the CDR3 reads TGTGCCAGCAGTTTATCGGACAGAAATTCACCCCTCCACTTT. Translated, it gives CASSLSDRNSPLHF.

CDR3 region: CASSISGTGSGEQYF. The CDR3 DNA follows: TGCGCCAGCAGCATATCCGGGACAGGGTCGGGCGAGCAGTACTTC. This rearrangement joins TRBV5-1 to TRBJ2-7; 9 bases agree with TRBD1. The CDR3 runs to 15 residues. Germline values: CDR1 SGHRS, CDR2 YFSETQ. The trim removed 4 bases at V and 6 bases at J, leaving 11 bases unmatched.

The chain recombines TRBV4-2 with TRBJ1-3; the D is unclear. The V gene lost 0 bases and the J gene lost 0 bases, with 3 bases spanning the gap. CDR3 size: 14 residues. Germline CDR1 reads LGHNA; CDR2 reads YNFKEQ. CDR3 region: CASSQDISGNTIYF. The CDR3 DNA reads TGTGCCAGCAGCCAAGATATCTCTGGAAACACCATATATTTT.

The gene calls are TRBV6-1 and TRBJ1-2; TRBD1 is a possible D gene (6 bases). V was trimmed by 7 bases and J by 4 bases, leaving 13 bases between them. The CDR3 covers 13 residues. Germline assignment: CDR1 MNHNS and CDR2 SASEGT. The DNA for the CDR3 is TGTGCCAGCACTAGGACAGCTGTCTATGGCTACACCTTC. This gives the protein CASTRTAVYGYTF.

The chain couples TRBV19 to TRBJ2-1, with a weak D call TRBD1 (6 bases). The germline V and J ends were trimmed by 5 bases and 6 bases, with 29 bases remaining between them. This CDR3 has 19 residues. CDR1 and CDR2 (germline): LNHDA, SQIVND (reference sequence). The DNA for the CDR3 is TGTGCCAGTAGTCGGACAGCCGCCCTGACCTCCGGGGCCCTCAATGAGCAGTTCTTC. Its protein is CASSRTAALTSGALNEQFF.

This clone was detected a few times. The same CDR3 is also encoded by other DNA sequences in this sample. The chain is built from TRBV7-2 and TRBJ2-3, with 14 bases fitting TRBD2. Germline assignment: CDR1 SGHTA and CDR2 FQGNSA. The V segment lost 5 bases and the J segment 3 bases; nucleotides outside the gene matches: 4. The CDR3 is made up of 16 amino acids. The chain's CDR3 is CASSLGLAGGTDTQYF. DNA of the CDR3: TGTGCCAGCAGCCTCGGACTAGCGGGAGGAACAGATACGCAGTATTTT.

V gene TRBV18 combines with J gene TRBJ2-5, with unresolved D. The CDR3 totals 13 residues. The germline V and J ends were trimmed by 4 bases and 5 bases, with 11 bases remaining between them. Per the germline V gene, CDR1 is KGHSH and CDR2 is LQKENI. The CDR3 loop reads CASSQRPEETQYF. The CDR3 nucleotides read TGTGCCAGCTCACAGAGACCGGAGGAGACCCAGTACTTC.

The chain uses TRBV6-5 and TRBJ1-3, with TRBD1 identical over 7 bases. The germline V gene encodes CDR1 MNHEY and CDR2 SVGAGI. The CDR3 is 15 amino acids. Trimming removed 4 bases from V and 1 base from J; junction bases left unmatched: 4. DNA of the CDR3: TGTGCCAGCAGTTCCGACAGGGAATCTGGAAACACCATATATTTT. Translating it yields CASSSDRESGNTIYF.

In DNA form, the CDR3 reads TGTGCCACCCTCGGGGGTCGGGAGCAGTTCTTC. Its protein is CATLGGREQFF. The rearrangement links TRBV19 to TRBJ2-1; tentative D call: TRBD2 (6 bases). The CDR3 length is 11 residues. Trimming stripped 10 bases from V and 10 bases from J, with 14 bases between. The germline V gene encodes CDR1 LNHDA and CDR2 SQIVND (reference sequence).

The chain links TRBV19 to TRBJ2-2, with a weak D call TRBD1 (6 bases). CDR1 is LNHDA and CDR2 is SQIVND in the germline V gene (reference sequence). V lost 6 bases and J 4 bases, leaving 12 bases between the germline ends. The CDR3 has 14 residues. The chain's CDR3 is CASSWGRLTGELFF. The CDR3 DNA reads TGTGCCAGTAGCTGGGGGCGGCTCACCGGGGAGCTGTTTTTT.

The chain links TRBV7-9 to TRBJ1-5; TRBD1 might be the D (6 bases). Germline values: CDR1 SEHNR, CDR2 FQNEAQ (reference sequence). The CDR3 runs 14 residues. With 3 bases removed from V and 7 bases from J, the gap between germline ends came to 13 bases. CDR3 nucleotide sequence: TGTGCCAGCAGCTTTGGACAGCCCGGGCAGCCCCAGCATTTT. It translates to CASSFGQPGQPQHF.

This clone was seen ten or more times. V gene TRBV2 combines with J gene TRBJ1-5; no clear D gene. V gave up 8 bases and J gave up 8 bases, with 16 bases separating them. CDR1 and CDR2 from the germline V gene are SNHLY and FYNNEI. The CDR3 runs to 13 residues. The CDR3 is CASRPSGVEPQHF. The CDR3 DNA is TGTGCCAGCCGCCCCTCGGGAGTAGAGCCCCAGCATTTT.

The V gene is TRBV5-6, the J gene TRBJ2-3, with 9 bases matching TRBD1. The ends lost 4 bases at V and 6 bases at J; junction bases unmatched: 3. This CDR3 contains 13 residues. Germline V gene data show CDR1 as SGHDT and CDR2 as YYEEEE. The CDR3 DNA reads TGTGCCAGCAGCGGGACAGGGATGGATACGCAGTATTTT. This sequence encodes CASSGTGMDTQYF.

As DNA, the CDR3 is TGTGCCAGTAGTGGAGGACTAGCCACAGATACGCAGTATTTT. Its protein is CASSGGLATDTQYF. The genes are TRBV19 and TRBJ2-3; TRBD2 aligns across 8 bases. Germline V gives CDR1 LNHDA, CDR2 SQIVND (reference sequence). With 5 bases clipped from V and 2 bases from J, the junction kept 3 bases outside the gene matches. The CDR3 totals 14 residues.

J is TRBJ2-5 and V is TRBV6-1; D uncertain. CDR1 is MNHNS and CDR2 is SASEGT in the germline V gene. V was clipped by 4 bases and J by 4 bases, with 13 bases between them. The CDR3 has 14 residues. The CDR3, as DNA: TGTGCCAGCAGTGGAGGAGAGGAAGGAGAGACCCAGTACTTC. Encoded protein: CASSGGEEGETQYF.

J is TRBJ2-3 and V is TRBV11-2, with D perhaps TRBD2 (5 bases). V was shortened by 5 bases and J by 5 bases, with 11 bases between the two germline ends. Germline V lookup: CDR1 SGHAT, CDR2 FQNNGV. The CDR3 spans 13 residues. Written as DNA, the CDR3 is TGTGCCAGCAGCCCCGGGAACGAAGATACGCAGTATTTT. It yields the protein CASSPGNEDTQYF.

The V and J genes are TRBV27 and TRBJ1-1; TRBD1 is a possible D gene (6 bases). Germline V gene lookup returns CDR1 MNHEY and CDR2 SMNVEV (reference sequence). This CDR3 is 14 amino acids long. Trimming removed 6 bases at V and 4 bases at J, with 15 bases between. This chain's CDR3 is CASRNREGSTEAFF. CDR3 sequence (DNA): TGTGCCAGCAGAAACAGGGAGGGGAGCACTGAAGCTTTCTTT.

This clone has only one observation. Mismatch with germline at one junction end may stem from a read error. The sample holds other DNA sequences that translate to the same CDR3. This sequence joins TRBV5-1 and TRBJ2-1, with 9 bases aligning to TRBD2. Germline CDR1 reads SGHRS; CDR2 reads YFSETQ. This CDR3 has 15 residues. CDR3 amino acids: CASSARGGPYNEQFF. For the CDR3, the DNA is TGCGCCAGCAGCGCGCGGGGGGGACCCTACAATGAGCAATTCTTC.

The V call is TRBV6-6, the J call TRBJ2-1; D ambiguous. The CDR3 runs 12 residues. V was cut by 2 bases and J by 6 bases, with 5 bases left in between. Germline lookup yields CDR1 MNHNY and CDR2 SVGAGI (reference sequence). CDR3 nucleotide sequence: TGTGCCAGCAGTTACCCCGGCAATGAGCAGTTCTTC. The encoded protein is CASSYPGNEQFF.

V usage is TRBV2 and J usage is TRBJ2-3; weak D call: TRBD1 (5 bases). With 6 bases removed from V and 5 bases from J, the gap between germline ends came to 18 bases. The CDR3 totals 15 residues. Germline V CDR1 and CDR2: SNHLY, FYNNEI. This chain's CDR3 is CASRRAPQDIDTQYF. CDR3 in DNA: TGTGCCAGCAGGCGCGCCCCACAGGATATAGATACGCAGTATTTT.